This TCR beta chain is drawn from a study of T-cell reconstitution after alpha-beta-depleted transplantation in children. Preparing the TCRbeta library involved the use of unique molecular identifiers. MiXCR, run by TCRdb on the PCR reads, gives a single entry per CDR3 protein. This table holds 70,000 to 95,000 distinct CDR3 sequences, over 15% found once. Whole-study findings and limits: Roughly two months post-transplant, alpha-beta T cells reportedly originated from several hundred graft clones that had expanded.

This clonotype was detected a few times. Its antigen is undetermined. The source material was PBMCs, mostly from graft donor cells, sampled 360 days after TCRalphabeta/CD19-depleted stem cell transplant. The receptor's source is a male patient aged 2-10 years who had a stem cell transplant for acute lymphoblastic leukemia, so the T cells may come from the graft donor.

CDR3 nucleotides: TGTGCCAGCACCGCTGGGGGGGCGCCCCGAGGGCATGAGCAGTTCTTC. Protein product: CASTAGGAPRGHEQFF. V is TRBV27 and J is TRBJ2-1; a weak D match, TRBD2 (7 bases). V gave up 7 bases and J gave up 8 bases, with 24 bases separating them. The germline V gene encodes CDR1 MNHEY and CDR2 SMNVEV (reference sequence). This CDR3 has 16 residues.